This entry features one TCR beta chain sequence. Its antigen is unidentified. The CDR3 contains 13 residues. Trimming removed 7 bases at V and 6 bases at J, with 18 bases between. Per the germline V gene, CDR1 is SQVTM and CDR2 is ANQGSEA. TCRbeta library preparation incorporated unique molecular identifiers. TCRdb re-derived calls from the PCR reads in MiXCR, one entry per CDR3 protein. Of around 250,000 distinct CDR3 sequences listed, about 23% are singletons. The data derive from a study of T-cell reconstitution after alpha-beta-depleted transplantation in children. General study findings and limits: Certain patients had high TCRbeta diversity at day 60, and it came from recipient T cells and thymic progenitors that survived. Newly produced T cells mostly accounted for T-cell counts and diversity one year post-transplant.

This sequence originates from a girl under 10 years old with Fanconi anemia, due to receive a stem cell transplant. V and J are TRBV29-1 and TRBJ2-5; D perhaps matches TRBD2 (5 bases). The sample was PBMCs, taken before TCRalphabeta/CD19-depleted stem cell transplant. CDR3 sequence: CSAGPASGKTQYF. Here the CDR3 DNA reads TGCAGCGCAGGTCCTGCGTCCGGGAAGACCCAGTACTTC. Complete variable domain (other parts from reference TRBV29-1 and TRBJ2-5): SAVISQKPSRDICQRGTSLTIQCQVDSQVTMMFWYRQQPGQSLTLIATANQGSEATYESGFVIDKFPISRPNLTFSTLTVSNMSPEDSSIYLCSAGPASGKTQYFGPGTRLLVL.